This T cell receptor beta chain was observed in a study of blood T cell repertoires in COVID-19. Study-wide background: COVID-19 samples collected from the United States, Italy and Spain covered acute and convalescent phases. PBMCs, B-cell-depleted T cells, or T cells provided the cDNA or gDNA that made up the material.

Original processing notes: Using reference gene primer amplification, nucleated cell counts were estimated. Some clones are missing from TCRdb's copy, which holds only in-frame ones; the method was immunoSEQ multiplex PCR. That table furnishes V, J and clone size, whereas the DNA furnished D and trimming. The table records about 190,000 clones, around 80% of them present only once. This CDR3 comprises 13 residues. CDR1 and CDR2 (germline): SGHDT, YYEEEE. V lost 0 bases and J lost 10, with 11 bases in between. The sequence was obtained from a man aged 25 to 45 with active or convalescent COVID-19. This sequence joins TRBV5-6 and TRBJ2-1, with TRBD2 as a possible D gene (6 bases). Source material: peripheral blood. The CDR3 here is CASSLAGLAEQFF. Written as DNA, the CDR3 is TGTGCCAGCAGCTTGGCTGGGCTAGCGGAGCAGTTCTTC. The full variable domain, completed using reference TRBV5-6 and TRBJ2-1, is DAGVTQSPTHLIKTRGQQVTLRCSPKSGHDTVSWYQQALGQGPQFIFQYYEEEERQRGNFPDRFSGHQFPNYSSELNVNALLLGDSALYLCASSLAGLAEQFFGPGTRLTVL.